This T cell receptor beta chain stems from a study of T cell repertoires in cytomegalovirus infection. Study-wide background: Epitope selection comprised recently identified HLA-C-restricted CMV epitopes and well-studied HLA-B-restricted CMV epitopes.

TCRdb ran MiXCR on the reads and lists one entry per CDR3 protein. The sample includes fewer than 85,000 distinct CDR3 sequences, 45% to 50% of them seen just once. Concerning this clonotype: What it binds is not known.

Germline CDR1 MNHNS, CDR2 SASEGT. The CDR3 runs 13 residues. V gave up 6 bases and J gave up 0 bases, with 8 bases separating them. The input for sequencing was CD8+ T cells from cultured PBMCs, taken from culture after CMV antigen stimulation. V usage is TRBV6-1 and J usage is TRBJ1-1; D call uncertain. The TCR was taken from a human donor in good health (CMV status not recorded). Some clones in this sample may be carry-over from other donors' samples. As DNA, the CDR3 is TGTGCCAGCAGCTCCCGGGTGAACACTGAAGCTTTCTTT. It translates to CASSSRVNTEAFF.